This entry describes one T cell receptor (beta chain). The protocol was immunoSEQ multiplex PCR, while the TCRdb copy is restricted to in-frame clones and leaves out a portion. The sample records 40,000 to 50,000 clones, approximately 90% being singletons. The V end was cut by 5 bases, the J end by 5 bases, with 12 bases between. Looked up from germline, CDR1 is SGHTA and CDR2 is FQGTGA. The CDR3 is made up of 13 amino acids. The sample is drawn from a study of T cell changes during pregnancy in multiple sclerosis. The receptor was isolated from a female donor with multiple sclerosis, enrolled in a pregnancy study. The input for sequencing was CD8+ T cells from peripheral blood mononuclear cells, taken in the third trimester of pregnancy. The gene calls are TRBV7-3 and TRBJ1-1; TRBD1 might be the D (6 bases). For the CDR3, the DNA is TGTGCCAGCAGCCGACTGGGGGCGACTGAAGCTTTCTTT. Its protein product is CASSRLGATEAFF. Together with reference TRBV7-3 and TRBJ1-1, the CDR3 gives the full variable domain: GAGVSQTPSNKVTEKGKYVELRCDPISGHTALYWYRQSLGQGPEFLIYFQGTGAADDSGLPNDRFFAVRPEGSVSTLKIQRTERGDSAVYLCASSRLGATEAFFGQGTRLTVV.